This note documents a single T cell receptor beta chain sequence. The record originates from a study of blood T cell repertoires in COVID-19. Study background: Sources were T cells, B-cell-depleted T cells, or PBMCs; the material itself was cDNA or gDNA.

Self-reported history from a screening survey and questionnaire set each donor's cohort. Before they entered the study, exposed participants had met a COVID-19 case within 2 weeks. Clones were read by immunoSEQ multiplex PCR, and TCRdb kept only the in-frame ones, dropping some. The sample records 280,000 or so clones, 85% to 90% being singletons. The CDR3 spans 16 residues. The V end was cut by 4 bases, the J end by 0 bases, with 10 bases between. Looked up from germline, CDR1 is MGHRA and CDR2 is YSYEKL. This TCR came from a woman in her 50s who had been exposed to COVID-19. The sample taken for sequencing was PBMCs or T cells enriched from blood (not recorded which). The J gene is TRBJ1-6, the V gene TRBV4-1; unclear D gene. The CDR3 DNA reads as TGCGCCAGCAGCCCAACAGAGAGCTCCTATAATTCACCCCTCCACTTT. Its translation: CASSPTESSYNSPLHF.